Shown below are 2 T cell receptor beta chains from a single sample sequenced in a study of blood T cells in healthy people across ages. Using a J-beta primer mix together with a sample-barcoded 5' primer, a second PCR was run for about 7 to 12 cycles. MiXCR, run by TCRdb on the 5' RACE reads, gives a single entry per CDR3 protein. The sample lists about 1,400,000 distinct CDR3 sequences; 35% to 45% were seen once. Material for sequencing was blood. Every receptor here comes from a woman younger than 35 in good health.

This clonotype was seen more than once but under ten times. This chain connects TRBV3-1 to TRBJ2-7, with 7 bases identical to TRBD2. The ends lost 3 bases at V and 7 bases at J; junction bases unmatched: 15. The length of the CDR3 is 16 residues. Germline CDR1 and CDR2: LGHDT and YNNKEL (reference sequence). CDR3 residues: CASSQGQLAIYNEQYF. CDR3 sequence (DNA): TGTGCCAGCAGCCAGGGCCAACTAGCGATCTACAATGAGCAGTACTTC.

This CDR3 reads CASSHGGEANYGYTF. The CDR3, as DNA: TGTGCCAGCAGCCATGGGGGCGAAGCGAACTATGGCTACACCTTC. V is TRBV14 and J is TRBJ1-2; a weak D match, TRBD1 (6 bases). Germline V CDR1 and CDR2: SGHDN, FVKESK. The CDR3 covers 15 residues. The germline V and J ends were trimmed by 3 bases and 2 bases, with 13 bases remaining between them.